The clone carrying this TCR beta chain came up many times. Its antigen is as yet unknown. The CDR3 consists of 13 residues. V lost 4 bases, J lost 2 bases, and 9 bases lay in between. From germline, CDR1 is SGHTA and CDR2 FQGNSA. Amplified TCR beta CDR3 regions came from RNA transcripts. Researchers ran a first-round RT-PCR on the TCR CDR3 using the HTBI primer set. TCRdb used MiXCR to reprocess the multiplex PCR reads, holding one entry per CDR3 protein. The repertoire holds some 460,000 distinct CDR3 sequences, with around 14% as singletons. The sample belongs to a study of T cells in Graves' hyperthyroidism and ophthalmopathy. Diagnosis of hyperthyroidism was new in patients aged 18 to 65, and its duration was under 2 months. Uncontrolled infection, other autoimmune disease, pregnancy or lactation led to exclusion. Fresh peripheral blood, roughly 9.8 ml of it, supplied the PBMCs. Overall study findings and caveats: Most thyroid clonotypes expanded above 0.001 appeared in blood too.

The V call is TRBV7-2, the J call TRBJ2-7; D unclear. The receptor was isolated from a woman aged 18-29 years with Graves' hyperthyroidism. The sample was blood. In nucleotides, the CDR3 is TGTGCCAGCAGCTCGAGTCATGCCTACGAGCAGTACTTC. Translation: CASSSSHAYEQYF.